This T cell receptor beta chain was documented in a study of blood T cell repertoires in COVID-19. Using immunoSEQ multiplex PCR, the repertoire was profiled, and TCRdb retains in-frame clones only, with some absent. The sample holds fewer than 130,000 clones, approximately 90% seen once. The clonotype comes from a human donor in a cohort sampled during active COVID-19. Sequencing used peripheral blood.

The CDR3 nucleotides read TGTGCCAGCTCTCGGGACAGCTACGAGCAGTACTTC. Its translation: CASSRDSYEQYF. The chain employs TRBV18 and TRBJ2-7; the match to TRBD1 covers 7 bases. Germline trimming cut 6 bases from V and 3 bases from J; bases unmatched to any gene: 2. CDR1 and CDR2 (germline): KGHSH, LQKENI. There are 12 residues in the CDR3.